This TCR beta chain was sequenced in a study of blood T cell repertoires in COVID-19. Study-level background: T cells, B-cell-depleted T cells, or PBMCs provided the cDNA or gDNA that served as material.

This CDR3 contains 15 residues. Germline CDR1 and CDR2: SGHRS and YFSETQ. V lost 5 bases to trimming and J lost 5 bases, with 16 bases between them. Profiled with immunoSEQ multiplex PCR; TCRdb holds only in-frame clones, not every one. The table has about 210,000 clones, roughly 81% seen once. The material sequenced was peripheral blood. The sequence was obtained from a woman in her 50s with active or convalescent COVID-19. This chain links TRBV5-1 with TRBJ2-2; D is unresolved. CDR3 in DNA: TGCGCCAGCAGGCGTGCGGTAGCCCAAACCGGGGAGCTGTTTTTT. It codes for CASRRAVAQTGELFF.